This T cell receptor (delta chain) is from a study of gamma-delta T cells after stem cell transplantation. TCRdb applied CATT to the RT-PCR reads for clone calling. The table includes 2,800 or so delta-chain clones, over 4.5% detected once. This clone appeared a few times. A far larger clone is one nucleotide away, so this likely arose from a read error. The CDR3 covers 18 residues. Per the germline V gene, CDR1 is GEAIGNYY and CDR2 is EKD. Sequencing was performed on gamma-delta T cells. This clonotype originated in a human donor. It is not recorded whose cells these are; they may come from a transplant donor. The rearrangement links TRDV2 to TRDJ3, with D maybe TRDD3 (5 bases). The CDR3 protein is CACDTAVPSSWDSRQMFF. The DNA of the CDR3 is TGTGCCTGTGACACTGCGGTCCCCAGCTCCTGGGACTCCCGACAGATGTTTTTC.